Presented here are 20 T cell receptor beta chains from one specimen sequenced in a study of T-cell memory formation after mild COVID-19. TCRdb reprocessed the 5' RACE reads via MiXCR and lists one record per CDR3 protein. Among 250,000 to 300,000 distinct CDR3 sequences, approximately 8% were seen once, and the ten largest hold 22%. The sequencing input was PBMCs or a T cell subset sorted from them (not recorded which). These receptors were taken from a man aged 18-30 years who had mild COVID-19 (a few samples of this study predate the infection). Cell type and time point are not known.

This clonotype was counted only a few times. The chain is built from TRBV6-1 and TRBJ2-7, with 7 bases that match TRBD2. The CDR3 extends over 12 amino acids. The V segment lost 3 bases and the J segment 11 bases; nucleotides outside the gene matches: 7. Germline-derived CDR1 and CDR2 are MNHNS and SASEGT. In DNA, the CDR3 is TGTGCCAGCAGTGACGCCCCAGGGAGGGAGTACTTC. Translation gives CASSDAPGREYF.

This clonotype was picked up a small number of times. The chain carries TRBV7-3 and TRBJ2-3; 7 bases line up with TRBD1. The V gene's germline CDR1 is SGHTA and CDR2 FQGTGA. V lost 5 bases to trimming and J lost 3 bases; unmatched junction nucleotides: 5. The length of the CDR3 is 14 residues. CDR3 sequence (DNA): TGTGCCAGCAGCCCCGGGACAGCTACAGATACGCAGTATTTT. This codes for CASSPGTATDTQYF. Full variable domain (outside the CDR3, taken from reference TRBV7-3 and TRBJ2-3): GAGVSQTPSNKVTEKGKYVELRCDPISGHTALYWYRQSLGQGPEFLIYFQGTGAADDSGLPNDRFFAVRPEGSVSTLKIQRTERGDSAVYLCASSPGTATDTQYFGPGTRLTVL.

This rearrangement joins TRBV30 to TRBJ1-5; no clear D. The V gene's germline CDR1 is GTSNPN and CDR2 SVGIG (reference sequence). V gave up 0 bases and J gave up 4 bases, with 10 bases separating them. The CDR3 contains 14 residues. The CDR3 sequence is CAWSVGVPNQPQHF. In DNA, the CDR3 is TGTGCCTGGAGTGTCGGGGTTCCAAATCAGCCCCAGCATTTT.

This clonotype showed up many times. This chain links TRBV6-5 with TRBJ1-2; the match to TRBD1 covers 12 bases. Germline CDR1 reads MNHEY; CDR2 reads SVGAGI. The CDR3 runs 16 residues. V lost 2 bases and J lost 8; bases outside the gene matches: 9. The chain's CDR3 is CASSYEWDRGLGGYTF. The DNA for the CDR3 is TGTGCCAGCAGTTACGAGTGGGACAGGGGGCTGGGCGGCTACACCTTC.

There are a few counts of this clonotype. This chain joins TRBV7-3 and TRBJ1-1; D remains ambiguous. The germline gives CDR1 SGHTA, CDR2 FQGTGA. CDR3 length: 15 residues. V was pared by 2 bases and J by 0 bases, with 10 bases between. The CDR3, as DNA: TGTGCCAGCAGCTTAGGTCCGGGAATGAACACTGAAGCTTTCTTT. Protein sequence: CASSLGPGMNTEAFF.

Written as DNA, the CDR3 is TGTGCCAGCAGCTTCAGACAGTCCTCCTACAATGAGCAGTTCTTC. Protein sequence: CASSFRQSSYNEQFF. The gene calls are TRBV11-2 and TRBJ2-1; D perhaps matches TRBD1 (5 bases). Germline V gives CDR1 SGHAT, CDR2 FQNNGV. V lost 3 bases and J lost 0, with 9 bases in between. This CDR3 has 15 residues.

The J gene is TRBJ1-6, the V gene TRBV5-1, with 9 bases fitting TRBD1. Trimming at V came to 4 bases and at J to 9 bases, leaving 8 bases not matched to a gene. Germline V lookup: CDR1 SGHRS, CDR2 YFSETQ. The CDR3 has 15 amino acids. CDR3 in DNA: TGCGCCAGCAGCCAGACACCGGACAGGGGTTCACCCCTCCACTTT. Protein product: CASSQTPDRGSPLHF.

This clonotype was seen only a few times. CDR3 DNA sequence: TGTGCCACCCGGACAGGGGACACCGGGGAGCTGTTTTTT. It encodes CATRTGDTGELFF. The genes are TRBV12-3 or TRBV12-4 and TRBJ2-2, with TRBD1 matching 9 bases. The CDR3 runs 13 residues. J gave up 3 bases and V 10 bases, and 3 bases lay outside the gene matches.

This clonotype has just a few counts. The chain couples TRBV6-6 to TRBJ1-1, with TRBD1 identical over 9 bases. The CDR3 runs 14 residues. Losses at the gene ends were 6 bases for V and 3 bases for J; bases not matched to a gene: 5. Germline loops: CDR1 MNHNY, CDR2 SVGAGI (reference sequence). The CDR3 nucleotides read TGTGCCAGCAGGGACACAGGGGGCCACACTGAAGCTTTCTTT. It yields the protein CASRDTGGHTEAFF.

This clonotype came up a few times. The chain joins TRBV7-2 to TRBJ1-4, with D unresolved. Trimming removed 4 bases at V and 0 bases at J, with 12 bases between. The germline CDR1 and CDR2 sequences are SGHTA and FQGNSA. The CDR3 runs to 16 residues. CDR3 nucleotides: TGTGCCAGCAGCTCCAGGTTCGGGGCAACTAATGAAAAACTGTTTTTT. It yields the protein CASSSRFGATNEKLFF. Full variable domain (outside the CDR3, taken from reference TRBV7-2 and TRBJ1-4): GAGVSQSPSNKVTEKGKDVELRCDPISGHTALYWYRQSLGQGLEFLIYFQGNSAPDKSGLPSDRFSAERTGGSVSTLTIQRTQQEDSAVYLCASSSRFGATNEKLFFGSGTQLSVL.

DNA for the CDR3: TGTGCCAGTGAACCGCTCGGGAGGGGCCATGGCTACACCTTC. Translating it yields CASEPLGRGHGYTF. The chain couples TRBV13 to TRBJ1-2; TRBD1 might be the D (5 bases). Germline V gene lookup returns CDR1 PRHDT and CDR2 FYEKMQ (reference sequence). Trimming took off 9 bases at V and 6 bases at J, with 20 bases between the two ends. The CDR3 has 14 amino acids. The full variable domain, its missing parts supplied by reference TRBV13 and TRBJ1-2, is AAGVIQSPRHLIKEKRETATLKCYPIPRHDTVYWYQQGPGQDPQFLISFYEKMQSDKGSIPDRFSAQQFSDYHSELNMSSLELGDSALYFCASEPLGRGHGYTFGSGTRLTVV.

This clonotype came up many times. The chain links TRBV3-1 to TRBJ1-3, with 9 bases aligning to TRBD1. The CDR3 extends over 15 amino acids. Germline CDR1 reads LGHDT; CDR2 reads YNNKEL (reference sequence). The V segment lost 4 bases and the J segment 3 bases; nucleotides outside the gene matches: 4. The CDR3 reads CASSPDRGSGNTIYF. The CDR3 DNA reads TGTGCCAGCAGCCCGGACAGGGGAAGTGGAAACACCATATATTTT.

The chain combines TRBV18 with TRBJ2-5; D ambiguous. Germline V lookup: CDR1 KGHSH, CDR2 LQKENI. V shed 2 bases and J shed 2 bases, with 12 bases lying between them. This CDR3 is 15 amino acids long. CDR3 nucleotides: TGTGCCAGCTCACCATTGCGCGGCGTGCAAGAGACCCAGTACTTC. It encodes CASSPLRGVQETQYF.

This sequence joins TRBV5-1 and TRBJ2-7, with 11 bases fitting TRBD1. The V and J ends lost 4 bases and 3 bases, in that order; junction bases with no gene match: 6. The CDR3 has 15 residues. Per the germline V gene, CDR1 is SGHRS and CDR2 is YFSETQ. CDR3 protein: CASSPGQGVIYEQYF. As DNA, the CDR3 is TGCGCCAGCAGCCCGGGACAGGGGGTTATCTACGAGCAGTACTTC.

This clonotype was counted ten times or more. The chain is built from TRBV5-4 and TRBJ2-6; no clear D. This CDR3 is built from 14 residues. The V end was cut by 4 bases, the J end by 4 bases, with 9 bases between. CDR1 and CDR2 from the germline V gene are SGHNT and YYREEE (reference sequence). DNA of the CDR3: TGTGCCAGCAGCGCCGGTCCCGGGGCCAACGTCCTGACTTTC. Protein product: CASSAGPGANVLTF.

The chain couples TRBV4-1 to TRBJ2-5, with D possibly matching TRBD1 (6 bases). The V end lost 0 bases, the J end lost 1 base, and 9 bases lay between the germline ends. Germline V gene sequence: CDR1 MGHRA, CDR2 YSYEKL. The CDR3 runs 15 residues. The CDR3 here is CASSQESGAQETQYF. The CDR3 bases are TGCGCCAGCAGCCAAGAGTCAGGGGCCCAAGAGACCCAGTACTTC.

Many counts were recorded for this clonotype. V gene TRBV6-2 or TRBV6-3 combines with J gene TRBJ2-5, with 7 bases identical to TRBD1. V was clipped by 5 bases and J by 2 bases; unmatched bases: 8. Germline V CDR1 and CDR2: MNHEY, SVGEGT. The CDR3 sequence is 15 residues long. In nucleotides, the CDR3 is TGTGCCAGCAGTAATACAGGGGCCCCTCAAGAGACCCAGTACTTC. Translation: CASSNTGAPQETQYF.

V is TRBV7-2 and J is TRBJ2-3; TRBD1 matches 9 bases. The ends lost 5 bases at V and 5 bases at J; junction bases unmatched: 8. Germline CDR1 is SGHTA and CDR2 is FQGNSA. CDR3 length: 15 residues. CDR3 sequence reads: CASSPTGTGRDTQYF. CDR3 in DNA: TGTGCCAGCAGCCCCACCGGGACAGGGAGAGATACGCAGTATTTT.

This clonotype was counted between two and nine times. Possible read error: a much larger clone is one base away. The chain uses TRBV20-1 and TRBJ1-2; no firm D call. With 5 bases removed from V and 10 bases from J, the gap between germline ends came to 17 bases. The CDR3 consists of 12 residues. The V gene's germline CDR1 is DFQATT and CDR2 SNEGSKA (reference sequence). The CDR3 loop is CSAASPTGVYTF. The DNA for the CDR3 is TGCAGTGCTGCCAGTCCCACTGGCGTCTACACCTTC.

This clonotype was recorded many times. The chain links TRBV6-4 to TRBJ2-3; 10 nucleotides agree with TRBD2. The CDR3 length is 15 residues. After removal of 4 bases from V and 1 base from J, the junction contained 2 bases not matched to a gene. Germline-derived CDR1 and CDR2 are MRHNA and SNTAGT. The CDR3: CASSATSGGTDTQYF. The CDR3, as DNA: TGTGCCAGCAGTGCAACTAGCGGGGGCACAGATACGCAGTATTTT.